The 3 T cell receptor beta chains listed next were all sequenced from one sample in a study of blood T cell repertoires in COVID-19. The table came from immunoSEQ multiplex PCR; TCRdb's copy has only in-frame clones and leaves some out. The table has some 270,000 clones, about 82% seen once. Sequenced input: PBMCs or T cells enriched from blood (not recorded which). These receptors originate from a woman aged 45-59 years with acute COVID-19.

The V and J genes are TRBV5-1 and TRBJ1-6; D is uncertain. In germline, CDR1 is SGHRS, CDR2 YFSETQ. The CDR3 is 15 amino acids. Between the trimmed V and J ends, which lost 0 bases and 7 bases, there was a span of 11 bases. CDR3 nucleotides: TGCGCCAGCAGCTTGGCGGCACCCGGGAATTCACCCCTCCACTTT. Translating gives CASSLAAPGNSPLHF.

The CDR3 region is CASSLYPGTPRPGDTEAFF. In DNA, the CDR3 is TGTGCCAGCAGTCTCTACCCCGGGACACCAAGGCCAGGGGACACTGAAGCTTTCTTT. The chain employs TRBV27 and TRBJ1-1; perhaps TRBD1 as D (6 bases). The V and J ends lost 5 bases and 3 bases respectively, with 28 bases between them. This CDR3 is 19 amino acids long. Per the germline V gene, CDR1 is MNHEY and CDR2 is SMNVEV (reference sequence).

This clone was seen only a few times. A junction boundary mismatches the germline segment, possibly from a read error. This chain links TRBV29-1 with TRBJ2-7; D might be TRBD1 (7 bases). The length of the CDR3 is 13 residues. Germline CDR1 and CDR2: SQVTM and ANQGSEA. The DNA for the CDR3 is TGCAGCGTTGAAGATGGGGGGCGGACAGGCAAATTTTTC. Translating gives CSVEDGGRTGKFF.